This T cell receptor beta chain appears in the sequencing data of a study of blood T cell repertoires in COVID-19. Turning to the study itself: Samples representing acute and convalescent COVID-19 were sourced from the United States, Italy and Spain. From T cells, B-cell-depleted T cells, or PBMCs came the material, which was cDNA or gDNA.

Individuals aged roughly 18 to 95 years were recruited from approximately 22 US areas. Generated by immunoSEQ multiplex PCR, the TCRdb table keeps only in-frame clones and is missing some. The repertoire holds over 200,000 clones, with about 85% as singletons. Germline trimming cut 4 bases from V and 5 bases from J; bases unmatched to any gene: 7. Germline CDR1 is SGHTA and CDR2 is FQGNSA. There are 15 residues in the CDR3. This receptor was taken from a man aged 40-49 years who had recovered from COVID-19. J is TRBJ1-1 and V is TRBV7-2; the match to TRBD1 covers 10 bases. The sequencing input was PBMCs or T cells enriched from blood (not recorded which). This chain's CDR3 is CASSSRQGASTEAFF. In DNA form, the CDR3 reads TGTGCCAGCAGCTCAAGACAGGGGGCAAGTACTGAAGCTTTCTTT.